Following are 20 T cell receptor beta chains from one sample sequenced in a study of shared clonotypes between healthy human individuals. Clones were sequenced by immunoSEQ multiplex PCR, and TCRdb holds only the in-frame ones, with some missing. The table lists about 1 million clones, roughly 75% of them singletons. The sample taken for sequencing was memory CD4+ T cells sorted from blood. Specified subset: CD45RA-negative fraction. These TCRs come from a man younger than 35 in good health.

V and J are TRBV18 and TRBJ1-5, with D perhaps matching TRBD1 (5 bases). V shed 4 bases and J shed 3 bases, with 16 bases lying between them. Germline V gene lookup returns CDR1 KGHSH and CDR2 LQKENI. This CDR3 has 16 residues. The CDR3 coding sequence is TGTGCCAGCTCACAAACGACGGACACAGCCAATCAGCCCCAGCATTTT. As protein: CASSQTTDTANQPQHF.

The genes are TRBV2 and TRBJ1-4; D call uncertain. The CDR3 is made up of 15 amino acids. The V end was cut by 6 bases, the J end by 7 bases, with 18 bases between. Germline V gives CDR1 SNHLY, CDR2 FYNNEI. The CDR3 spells CASRDYIRSGEKLFF. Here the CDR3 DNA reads TGTGCCAGCAGGGACTACATTAGGAGTGGTGAAAAACTGTTTTTT.

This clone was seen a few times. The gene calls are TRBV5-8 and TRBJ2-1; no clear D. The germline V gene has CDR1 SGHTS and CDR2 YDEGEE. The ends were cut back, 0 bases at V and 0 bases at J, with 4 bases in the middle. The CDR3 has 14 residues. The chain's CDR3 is CASSLVSSYNEQFF. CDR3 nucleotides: TGTGCCAGCAGCTTGGTTAGCTCCTACAATGAGCAGTTCTTC.

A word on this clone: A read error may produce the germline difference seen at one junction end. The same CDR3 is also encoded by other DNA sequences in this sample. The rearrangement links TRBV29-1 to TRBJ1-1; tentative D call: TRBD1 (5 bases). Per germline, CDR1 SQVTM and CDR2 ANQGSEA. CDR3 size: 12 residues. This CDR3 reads CSVEIARQEAFF. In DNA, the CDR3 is TGCAGTGTTGAAATCGCGAGACAGGAAGCTTTCTTT.

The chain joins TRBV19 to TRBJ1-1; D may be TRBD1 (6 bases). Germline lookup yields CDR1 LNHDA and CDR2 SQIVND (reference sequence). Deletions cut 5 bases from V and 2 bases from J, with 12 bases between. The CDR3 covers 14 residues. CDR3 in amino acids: CASSDQGFNTEAFF. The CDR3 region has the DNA TGTGCCAGTAGTGATCAGGGGTTCAACACTGAAGCTTTCTTT.

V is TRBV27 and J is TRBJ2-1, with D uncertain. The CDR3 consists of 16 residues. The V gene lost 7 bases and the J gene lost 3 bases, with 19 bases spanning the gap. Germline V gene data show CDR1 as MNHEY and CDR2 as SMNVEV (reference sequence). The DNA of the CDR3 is TGTGCCAGCAAAGTTCAGCTGGGCGGAAGCTACAATGAGCAGTTCTTC. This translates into CASKVQLGGSYNEQFF.

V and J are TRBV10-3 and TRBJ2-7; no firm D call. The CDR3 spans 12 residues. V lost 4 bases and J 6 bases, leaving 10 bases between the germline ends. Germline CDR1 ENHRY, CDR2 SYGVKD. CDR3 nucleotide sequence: TGTGCCATCAGTGGGGCAGGCATCGAGCAGTACTTC. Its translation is CAISGAGIEQYF.

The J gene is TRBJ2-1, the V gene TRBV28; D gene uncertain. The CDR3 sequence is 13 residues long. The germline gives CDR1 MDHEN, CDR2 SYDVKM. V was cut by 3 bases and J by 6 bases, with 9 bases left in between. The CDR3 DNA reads TGTGCCAGCAGTTTCCCGAAAAGCAATGAGCAGTTCTTC. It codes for CASSFPKSNEQFF.

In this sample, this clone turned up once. CDR3 sequence reads: CASSLEFGPYEQYF. CDR3 DNA sequence: TGCGCCAGCAGCTTGGAGTTCGGTCCCTACGAGCAGTACTTC. The chain uses TRBV5-1 and TRBJ2-7; D is ambiguous. Germline values: CDR1 SGHRS, CDR2 YFSETQ. CDR3 length: 14 residues. Trimming left V 0 bases short and J 2 bases short, with 9 bases between.

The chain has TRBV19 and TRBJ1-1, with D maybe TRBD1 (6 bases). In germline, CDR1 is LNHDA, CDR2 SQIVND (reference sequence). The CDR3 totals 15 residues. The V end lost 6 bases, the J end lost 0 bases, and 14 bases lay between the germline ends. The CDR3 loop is CASSPARGVNTEAFF. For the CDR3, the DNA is TGTGCCAGTAGCCCGGCAAGGGGGGTGAACACTGAAGCTTTCTTT.

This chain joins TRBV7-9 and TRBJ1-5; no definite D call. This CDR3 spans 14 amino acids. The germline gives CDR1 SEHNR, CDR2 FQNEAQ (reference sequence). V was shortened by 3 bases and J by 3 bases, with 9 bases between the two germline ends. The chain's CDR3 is CASSLDGDNQPQHF. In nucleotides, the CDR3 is TGTGCCAGCAGCTTGGACGGAGACAATCAGCCCCAGCATTTT.

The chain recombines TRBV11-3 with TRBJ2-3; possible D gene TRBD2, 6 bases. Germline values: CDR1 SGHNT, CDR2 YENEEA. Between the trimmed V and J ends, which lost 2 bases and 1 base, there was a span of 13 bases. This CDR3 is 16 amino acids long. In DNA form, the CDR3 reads TGTGCCAGCAGCTTACGGTACCAGCGGGGCACAGATACGCAGTATTTT. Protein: CASSLRYQRGTDTQYF.

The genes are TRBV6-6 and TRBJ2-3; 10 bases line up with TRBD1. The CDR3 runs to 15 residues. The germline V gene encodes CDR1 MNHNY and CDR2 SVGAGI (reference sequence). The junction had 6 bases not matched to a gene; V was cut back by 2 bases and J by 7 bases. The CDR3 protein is CASSYGTGEAYTQYF. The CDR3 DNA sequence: TGTGCCAGCAGTTACGGGACAGGGGAGGCGTATACGCAGTATTTT.

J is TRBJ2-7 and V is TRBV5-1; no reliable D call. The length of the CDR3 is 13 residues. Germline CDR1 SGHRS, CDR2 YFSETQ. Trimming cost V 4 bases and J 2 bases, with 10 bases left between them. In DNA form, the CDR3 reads TGCGCCAGCAGCCCGGCTTCCGCCTACGAGCAGTACTTC. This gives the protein CASSPASAYEQYF.

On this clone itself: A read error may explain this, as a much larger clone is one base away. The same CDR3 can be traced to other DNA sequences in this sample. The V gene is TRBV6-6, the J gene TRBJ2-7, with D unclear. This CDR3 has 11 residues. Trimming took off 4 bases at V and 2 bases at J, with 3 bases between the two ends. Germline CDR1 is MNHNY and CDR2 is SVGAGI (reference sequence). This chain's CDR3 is CASSSPYEQYF. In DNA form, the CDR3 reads TGTGCCAGCAGTTCTCCCTACGAGCAGTACTTC.

The CDR3 loop is CASSSGLAIPREQFF. The CDR3 coding sequence is TGCGCCAGCAGCTCCGGACTAGCGATCCCTCGGGAGCAGTTCTTC. The chain links TRBV5-1 to TRBJ2-1; the match to TRBD2 covers 9 bases. The CDR3 covers 15 residues. Per the germline V gene, CDR1 is SGHRS and CDR2 is YFSETQ. Trimming cost V 3 bases and J 10 bases; bases outside gene matches: 11.

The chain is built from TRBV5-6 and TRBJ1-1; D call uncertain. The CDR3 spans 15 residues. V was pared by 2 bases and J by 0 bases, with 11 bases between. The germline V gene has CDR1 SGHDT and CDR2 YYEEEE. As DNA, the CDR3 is TGTGCCAGCAGCTTAATTGCGGTTATGAACACTGAAGCTTTCTTT. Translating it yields CASSLIAVMNTEAFF.

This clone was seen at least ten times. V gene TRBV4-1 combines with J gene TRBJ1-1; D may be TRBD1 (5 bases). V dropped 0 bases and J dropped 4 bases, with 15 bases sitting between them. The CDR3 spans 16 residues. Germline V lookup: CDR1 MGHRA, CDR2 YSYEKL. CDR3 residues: CASSQDSPYGGTEAFF. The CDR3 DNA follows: TGCGCCAGCAGCCAAGATAGCCCGTACGGGGGCACTGAAGCTTTCTTT.

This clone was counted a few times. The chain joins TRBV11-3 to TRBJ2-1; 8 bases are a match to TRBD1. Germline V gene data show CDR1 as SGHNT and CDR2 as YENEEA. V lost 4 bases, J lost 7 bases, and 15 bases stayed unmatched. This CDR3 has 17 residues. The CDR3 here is CASSSQPTGTGENEQFF. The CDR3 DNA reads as TGTGCCAGCAGCTCCCAACCGACCGGGACAGGCGAAAATGAGCAGTTCTTC.

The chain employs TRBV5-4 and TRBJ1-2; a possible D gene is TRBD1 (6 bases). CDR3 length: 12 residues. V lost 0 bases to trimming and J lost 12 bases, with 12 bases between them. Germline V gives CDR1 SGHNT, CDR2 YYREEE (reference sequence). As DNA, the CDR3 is TGTGCCAGCAGCTTGGACAGGGTCTCGGACACCTTC. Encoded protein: CASSLDRVSDTF.